This T cell receptor beta chain emerged from a study of T cell clonotyping in hematopoietic cell transplantation. V was clipped by 1 base and J by 1 base, with 10 bases between them. Per germline, CDR1 MNHEY and CDR2 SMNVEV (reference sequence). The CDR3 runs 16 residues. The data were produced by immunoSEQ multiplex PCR, yet TCRdb's version contains in-frame clones alone and is incomplete. The data hold some 9,400 clones, with 60% to 80% observed a single time. As for this clone: Different DNA sequences within this sample yield the same CDR3.

The sequencing used PBMCs, collected 180 days after allogeneic stem cell transplant. The chain carries TRBV27 and TRBJ2-2; D unresolved. The sequence came from a male patient aged 40-50 years who had an allogeneic stem cell transplant from a related donor, so the T cells may come from the graft donor. Some clones in this sample may be carry-over from other donors' samples. The CDR3 loop reads CASSLWQAKNTGELFF. The CDR3 nucleotides are TGTGCCAGCAGTTTATGGCAGGCCAAGAACACCGGGGAGCTGTTTTTT.